Listed below are T cell receptor beta chains from one sample, sequenced in a study of blood T cell repertoires in COVID-19. Assay used: immunoSEQ multiplex PCR; TCRdb lists only in-frame clones, some missing. The sample lists over 120,000 clones, around 83% occurring once. Specimen: peripheral blood. The origin of the receptors is a human donor with acute or convalescent COVID-19. The donor label of this sample is uncertain. Both conserved end residues are part of each CDR3. D genes are given only for firm matches. The size of a clone is reported for some rows only, either as once, few or many, or as a class for expanded clones.

-	TRBV5-4	TRBD1	TRBJ2-5	CASSILDRAETQYF	TGTGCCAGCAGCATTTTAGACAGGGCGGAGACCCAGTACTTC
-	TRBV5-1	TRBD1	TRBJ2-6	CASSSDRDGSGANVLTF	TGCGCCAGCAGTTCCGACAGGGATGGCTCTGGGGCCAACGTCCTGACTTTC
-	TRBV19	TRBD2	TRBJ2-1	CASTGGAYNEQFF	TGTGCCAGTACGGGAGGGGCATACAATGAGCAGTTCTTC
-	TRBV30	-	TRBJ2-1	CAWSVQWGLRNEQFF	TGTGCCTGGAGTGTACAATGGGGGCTCCGCAATGAGCAGTTCTTC
-	TRBV19	TRBD1	TRBJ1-6	CASSTGTVYNSPLHF	TGTGCCAGTAGTACCGGGACAGTCTATAATTCACCCCTCCACTTT
-	TRBV9	TRBD2	TRBJ2-5	CASSARLAGVLETQYF	TGTGCCAGCAGCGCCAGACTAGCGGGAGTTCTTGAGACCCAGTACTTC
-	TRBV29-1	-	TRBJ2-3	CSVDWDTWGIDTQYF	TGCAGCGTTGATTGGGACACCTGGGGTATCGATACGCAGTATTTT
-	TRBV28	TRBD1	TRBJ2-5	CASSRRTGGETQYF	TGTGCCAGCAGTCGTCGGACAGGGGGCGAGACCCAGTACTTC
once	TRBV5-6	-	TRBJ1-3	CASSLTSQRPGNTIYF	TGTGCCAGCAGCTTGACTTCCCAACGTCCAGGAAACACCATATATTTT
-	TRBV10-3	-	TRBJ1-2	CAIRTEANYGYTF	TGTGCCATCAGGACAGAAGCTAACTATGGCTACACCTTC
-	TRBV30	TRBD1	TRBJ1-6	CAWSPWQLQGGNSPLHF	TGTGCCTGGAGCCCCTGGCAGTTACAGGGGGGCAATTCACCCCTCCACTTT
-	TRBV19	-	TRBJ2-2	CASKWGANTGELFF	TGTGCCAGTAAGTGGGGAGCGAACACCGGGGAGCTGTTTTTT
-	TRBV6-5	TRBD1	TRBJ1-1	CASRDPRGLRAFF	TGTGCCAGCAGAGATCCTAGGGGGCTTCGGGCTTTCTTT
-	TRBV19	-	TRBJ1-4	CASSRREATNEKLFF	TGTGCCAGTAGTCGTCGGGAGGCAACTAATGAAAAACTGTTTTTT
-	TRBV18	-	TRBJ1-4	CASSPPGNQGEKLFF	TGTGCCAGCTCACCACCAGGGAACCAGGGCGAAAAACTGTTTTTT
-	TRBV24-1	TRBD1	TRBJ2-5	CATSDWTGQGAKETQYF	TGTGCCACCAGTGACTGGACAGGACAGGGGGCAAAAGAGACCCAGTACTTC
-	TRBV10-3	TRBD1	TRBJ2-5	CAITSGTGEETQYF	TGTGCCATCACCTCCGGGACAGGGGAAGAGACCCAGTACTTC
few	TRBV11-2	-	TRBJ1-1	CASSLDESTEAFF	TGTGCCAGCAGCTTAGATGAGAGTACGGAAGCTTTCTTT
-	TRBV30	-	TRBJ2-1	CAWSEGGKYNEQFF	TGTGCCTGGAGTGAGGGGGGGAAATACAATGAGCAGTTCTTC
-	TRBV19	-	TRBJ2-5	CASSTWGSGQEETQYF	TGTGCCAGTAGTACGTGGGGCAGCGGGCAAGAAGAGACCCAGTACTTC
-	TRBV6-2/TRBV6-3	TRBD2	TRBJ2-1	CASSSPGLAGVREQFF	TGTGCCAGCAGTTCTCCGGGACTAGCGGGAGTACGGGAGCAGTTCTTC
-	TRBV5-5	-	TRBJ2-3	CASSLPGAGSPDTQYF	TGTGCCAGCAGCTTGCCTGGGGCAGGGTCCCCAGATACGCAGTATTTT
few	TRBV6-2/TRBV6-3	-	TRBJ2-5	CASSKRGQETQYF	TGTGCCAGCAGCAAACGGGGGCAAGAGACCCAGTACTTC
-	TRBV7-3	TRBD1	TRBJ2-3	CASSGLGTGGGDTQYF	TGTGCCAGCAGCGGACTTGGGACAGGGGGCGGGGATACGCAGTATTTT
-	TRBV19	-	TRBJ1-6	CASTSGFGSPLHF	-
-	TRBV6-5	TRBD1	TRBJ2-2	CASSYRGRTGELFF	TGTGCCAGCAGTTACAGGGGGCGCACCGGGGAGCTGTTTTTT
-	TRBV2	-	TRBJ1-4	CASIRGQGGEKLFF	TGTGCCAGCATTCGGGGCCAGGGAGGTGAAAAACTGTTTTTT